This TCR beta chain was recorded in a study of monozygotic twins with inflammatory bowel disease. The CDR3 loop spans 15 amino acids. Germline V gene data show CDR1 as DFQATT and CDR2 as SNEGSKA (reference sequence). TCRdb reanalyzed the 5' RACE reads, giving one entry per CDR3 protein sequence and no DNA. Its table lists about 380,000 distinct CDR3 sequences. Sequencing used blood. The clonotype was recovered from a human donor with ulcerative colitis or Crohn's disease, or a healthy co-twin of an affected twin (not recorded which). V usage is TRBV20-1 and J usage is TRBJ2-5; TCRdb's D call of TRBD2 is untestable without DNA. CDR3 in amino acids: CSARGLADARGTQYF.